A selection of T cell receptor beta chains follows, all from one sample in a study of cytomegalovirus exposure and HLA in healthy donors. The protocol was immunoSEQ multiplex PCR, while the TCRdb copy is restricted to in-frame clones and leaves out a portion. This repertoire shows roughly 100,000 clones, about 75% found once; its top ten account for roughly 4.5%. Specimen: PBMCs. Every receptor here comes from a woman between 40 and 50 years old in good health and CMV-seronegative. Each CDR3 is given with its conserved first and last residue. The D gene is left open where the match is weak. Size is stated for part of the rows, as once, few or many counts, or as a class when the clone is expanded.

size: NA; J: TRBJ2-7; length: 14; V: TRBV29-1; D: TRBD2; DNA: TGCAGCGTGGAGGGAGGGACGGAGACCTACGAGCAGTACTTC; CDR3: CSVEGGTETYEQYF
size: NA; J: TRBJ1-3; length: 15; V: TRBV6-1; D: NA; DNA: TGTGCCAGCAGTGACCAGGGATCTTCTGGAAACACCATATATTTT; CDR3: CASSDQGSSGNTIYF
size: NA; J: TRBJ1-3; length: 16; V: TRBV18; D: NA; DNA: TGTGCCAGCTCACCAGGGTCGGGATCTGGCCTCTACACCATATATTTT; CDR3: CASSPGSGSGLYTIYF
size: NA; J: TRBJ2-1; length: 16; V: TRBV9; D: NA; DNA: TGTGCCAGCAGCGTCACGGTCGTGAGCTCCTACAATGAGCAGTTCTTC; CDR3: CASSVTVVSSYNEQFF
size: NA; J: TRBJ1-5; length: 14; V: TRBV27; D: NA; DNA: TGTGCCAGCAGGACAGGAGTGGGCAATCAGCCCCAGCATTTT; CDR3: CASRTGVGNQPQHF
size: NA; J: TRBJ2-7; length: 13; V: TRBV19; D: NA; DNA: TGTGCCAGTAGTATAGATCTTGCCGGTGAGCAGTACTTC; CDR3: CASSIDLAGEQYF
size: NA; J: TRBJ2-1; length: 18; V: TRBV7-3; D: TRBD2; DNA: TGTGCCAGCAGCTATGGACTAGCGGGGTTAAGCTCCTACAATGAGCAGTTCTTC; CDR3: CASSYGLAGLSSYNEQFF
size: NA; J: TRBJ2-1; length: 15; V: TRBV10-2; D: NA; DNA: TGCGCCAGCGGTAAAGCGGAAAGCTCCTACAATGAGCAGTTCTTC; CDR3: CASGKAESSYNEQFF
size: NA; J: TRBJ1-1; length: 12; V: TRBV7-9; D: NA; DNA: TGTGCCAGCAGCTTAGTCAGGGAAGAAGCTTTCTTT; CDR3: CASSLVREEAFF
size: few; J: TRBJ1-1; length: 15; V: TRBV5-6; D: TRBD1; DNA: TGTGCCAGCAGCTATCAACAGGGGACGAACACTGAAGCTTTCTTT; CDR3: CASSYQQGTNTEAFF
size: NA; J: TRBJ1-1; length: 17; V: TRBV4-1; D: NA; DNA: TGCGCCAGCAGCCCTCCCGGGAGGGTGCGGATGAACACTGAAGCTTTCTTT; CDR3: CASSPPGRVRMNTEAFF
size: NA; J: TRBJ1-2; length: 15; V: TRBV7-9; D: TRBD1; DNA: TGTGCCAGCAGCCTGAGACGGGAGGGGGCGAGTGGCTACACCTTC; CDR3: CASSLRREGASGYTF
size: NA; J: TRBJ2-7; length: 14; V: TRBV11-2; D: NA; DNA: TGTGCCAGCAGCCCTACCCTGGCGGCTCTCGAGCAGTACTTC; CDR3: CASSPTLAALEQYF
size: NA; J: TRBJ2-7; length: 13; V: TRBV19; D: TRBD1; DNA: TGTGCCAGTAGTGTGGGACAGACCTACGAGCAGTACTTC; CDR3: CASSVGQTYEQYF
size: NA; J: TRBJ2-7; length: 15; V: TRBV6-5; D: NA; DNA: TGTGCCAGCAGTTATGGGCCGACAGACCCAGACGAGCAGTACTTC; CDR3: CASSYGPTDPDEQYF
size: NA; J: TRBJ1-1; length: 11; V: TRBV29-1; D: NA; DNA: TGCAGCGTCGGGATGGGACAAGAAGCTTTCTTT; CDR3: CSVGMGQEAFF
size: NA; J: TRBJ2-7; length: 14; V: TRBV4-1; D: TRBD1; DNA: TGCGCCAGCAGCCAGGGACAGGGGGCTTACGAGCAGTACTTC; CDR3: CASSQGQGAYEQYF
size: NA; J: TRBJ1-4; length: 15; V: TRBV4-1; D: TRBD1; DNA: TGCGCCAGCAGCCAGATACTCCGGGACAGCGAAAAACTGTTTTTT; CDR3: CASSQILRDSEKLFF
size: NA; J: TRBJ2-7; length: 15; V: TRBV6-4; D: NA; DNA: TGTGCCAGCCCGTGCGCCAGGAATTATTGGAACGAGCAGTACTTC; CDR3: CASPCARNYWNEQYF
size: NA; J: TRBJ2-5; length: 15; V: TRBV5-6; D: TRBD2; DNA: TGTGCCAGCAGCTTGGTGGCTAGCGGGGTTGAGACCCAGTACTTC; CDR3: CASSLVASGVETQYF
size: NA; J: TRBJ2-6; length: 19; V: TRBV7-9; D: NA; DNA: TGTGCCAGCAGCACCGTCGGGGGGCGAGTAGTTTCTGGGGCCAACGTCCTGACTTTC; CDR3: CASSTVGGRVVSGANVLTF
size: NA; J: TRBJ1-2; length: 13; V: TRBV30; D: NA; DNA: TGTGCCTGGAGCGCCGCGGGAAACTATGGCTACACCTTC; CDR3: CAWSAAGNYGYTF
size: few; J: TRBJ1-4; length: 15; V: TRBV5-1; D: NA; DNA: TGCGCCAGCACAAGGGGGATTGCAACTAATGAAAAACTGTTTTTT; CDR3: CASTRGIATNEKLFF
size: NA; J: TRBJ2-1; length: 16; V: TRBV10-2; D: NA; DNA: TGCGCCAGCAGTCCCGGCCAGGGGGGCCCCTACAATGAGCAGTTCTTC; CDR3: CASSPGQGGPYNEQFF
size: NA; J: TRBJ1-2; length: 11; V: TRBV19; D: NA; DNA: TGTGCCAGTTTGGCTGGTTATGGCTACACCTTC; CDR3: CASLAGYGYTF
size: NA; J: TRBJ1-5; length: 14; V: TRBV7-2; D: NA; DNA: TGTGCCAGCAGATCAGACGCGGGCAATCAGCCCCAGCATTTT; CDR3: CASRSDAGNQPQHF
size: NA; J: TRBJ1-2; length: 11; V: TRBV4-1; D: TRBD1; DNA: TGCGCCAGCCTCACAGGGGATGGCTACACCTTC; CDR3: CASLTGDGYTF
size: NA; J: TRBJ2-7; length: 17; V: TRBV4-1; D: NA; DNA: TGCGCCAGCAGCCGAACGCAGGGGCACGTATCGTCCTACGAGCAGTACTTC; CDR3: CASSRTQGHVSSYEQYF
size: NA; J: TRBJ1-2; length: 15; V: TRBV5-6; D: TRBD1; DNA: TGTGCCAGCAGCCCGGCGGGACAGACTGGCTATGGCTACACCTTC; CDR3: CASSPAGQTGYGYTF
size: NA; J: TRBJ1-2; length: 14; V: TRBV6-6; D: NA; DNA: TGTGCCAGCAGTTCTACGACAGAGATTCATGGCTACACCTTC; CDR3: CASSSTTEIHGYTF
size: NA; J: TRBJ2-1; length: 19; V: TRBV5-1; D: NA; DNA: TGCGCCAGCAGATCTAACGACAGGGGGCGGGAGGGGACCTACAATGAGCAGTTCTTC; CDR3: CASRSNDRGREGTYNEQFF
size: NA; J: TRBJ1-2; length: 14; V: TRBV6-1; D: NA; DNA: TGTGCCAGCAGTTTAGACAGGTTCGGGTATGGCTACACCTTC; CDR3: CASSLDRFGYGYTF
size: few; J: TRBJ1-1; length: 14; V: TRBV18; D: NA; DNA: TGTGCCAGCTCACCCATTCCAATGAACACTGAAGCTTTCTTT; CDR3: CASSPIPMNTEAFF
size: NA; J: TRBJ2-3; length: 17; V: TRBV6-1; D: TRBD2; DNA: TGTGCCAGCAGTGAAGCACCGGGACTAGCTTTCACAGATACGCAGTATTTT; CDR3: CASSEAPGLAFTDTQYF
size: few; J: TRBJ1-2; length: 12; V: TRBV7-9; D: NA; DNA: TGTGCCAGCGTCAGGGAATACGGTGGCTACACCTTC; CDR3: CASVREYGGYTF
size: NA; J: TRBJ2-1; length: 16; V: TRBV7-7; D: NA; DNA: TGTGCCAGCAGCTTAGAAACGGGGGAGGCCTACAATGAGCAGTTCTTC; CDR3: CASSLETGEAYNEQFF
size: NA; J: TRBJ2-5; length: 14; V: TRBV4-2; D: NA; DNA: TGTGCCAGCAGCCTTTTCGGGTATAAAGAGACCCAGTACTTC; CDR3: CASSLFGYKETQYF
size: NA; J: TRBJ1-2; length: 15; V: TRBV5-1; D: TRBD1; DNA: TGCGCCAGCAGCTTGGTCGGGACAGGGGGCGATGGCTACACCTTC; CDR3: CASSLVGTGGDGYTF
size: NA; J: TRBJ1-5; length: 15; V: TRBV4-3; D: NA; DNA: TGCGCCAGCAGCCAAGAGCCGAGTAGCAATCAGCCCCAGCATTTT; CDR3: CASSQEPSSNQPQHF
size: NA; J: TRBJ1-1; length: 19; V: TRBV10-2; D: TRBD1; DNA: TGCGCCACCCAGGGGGGACACGGAATTGTCGCCTTTCGGAACACTGAAGCTTTCTTT; CDR3: CATQGGHGIVAFRNTEAFF
size: NA; J: TRBJ2-5; length: 14; V: TRBV2; D: NA; DNA: TGTGCCAGCAGTGAAACGGGGAGCGAAGAGACCCAGTACTTC; CDR3: CASSETGSEETQYF
size: NA; J: TRBJ1-2; length: 14; V: TRBV2; D: TRBD1; DNA: TGTGCCAGCAGTGAACAGGGGGGTGGCTATGGCTACACCTTC; CDR3: CASSEQGGGYGYTF